This TCR beta chain was captured by sequencing in a study of blood T cell repertoires in COVID-19. Study in general: Acute and convalescent COVID-19 specimens originated in the United States, Italy and Spain. PBMCs, B-cell-depleted T cells, or T cells provided the cDNA or gDNA that made up the material.

The germline CDR1 and CDR2 sequences are SEHNR and FQNEAQ (reference sequence). Unmatched junction bases numbered 7, after V lost 4 bases and J lost 1 base. The CDR3 sequence is 15 residues long. Study processing details: Amplification of reference gene primers provided the estimated nucleated cell counts. Some clones are missing from TCRdb's copy, which holds only in-frame ones; the method was immunoSEQ multiplex PCR. That table gives V, J and clone size, and the DNA gave D and trimming. The profile shows over 65,000 clones, about 81% of them singletons. V gene TRBV7-9 combines with J gene TRBJ2-7; 7 bases agree with TRBD2. Sequences were obtained from peripheral blood. This clonotype was sampled from a human donor in a cohort sampled during active COVID-19. This CDR3 is CASSWGGSASYEQYF. The CDR3 DNA reads as TGTGCCAGCAGCTGGGGGGGTTCTGCGTCCTACGAGCAGTACTTC. Combining the CDR3 with reference TRBV7-9 and TRBJ2-7 gives the whole variable domain DTGVSQNPRHKITKRGQNVTFRCDPISEHNRLYWYRQTLGQGPEFLTYFQNEAQLEKSRLLSDRFSAERPKGSFSTLEIQRTEQGDSAMYLCASSWGGSASYEQYFGPGTRLTVT.